This T cell receptor (beta chain) was retrieved from a study of CD8 T cells in ankylosing spondylitis. Whole-study results and caveats: In the blood and synovial fluid of reactive arthritis, some motif variants had been previously reported. Within matched ankylosing spondylitis synovial fluid, disease-linked clones were reportedly significantly enriched. A motif of 7 to 9 highly homologous TCR beta variants was seen as apparently characteristic of ankylosing spondylitis blood.

With 6 bases removed from V and 10 bases from J, the gap between germline ends came to 18 bases. This CDR3 comprises 13 residues. The germline gives CDR1 SGDLS, CDR2 YYNGEE. There are many counts of this clonotype. Its antigen remains unidentified. Generation of TCR beta libraries employed quantitative 5'-RACE incorporating molecular barcodes. TCRdb re-analysed the 5' RACE reads in MiXCR, keeping a single row per CDR3 protein. The sample includes approximately 43,000 distinct CDR3 sequences, about 4% seen only once; the top ten take roughly 4%. The receptor was derived from a female donor with ankylosing spondylitis or in good health (not recorded which). Source material: blood, either unsorted or a sorted T cell fraction (not recorded which). The chain carries TRBV9 and TRBJ2-3; TRBD2 is a possible D gene (5 bases). Here the CDR3 DNA reads TGTGCCAGCAACGTTGGCCCCCTGGAGGCGCAGTATTTT. Encoded protein: CASNVGPLEAQYF.